A single sample is the source of the 12 T cell receptor beta chains below, sequenced in a study of blood T cell repertoires in COVID-19. The assay was immunoSEQ multiplex PCR, and TCRdb's table has in-frame clones only and misses some. Among about 270,000 clones listed, roughly 90% were seen once. The sequenced sample consisted of PBMCs or T cells enriched from blood (not recorded which). The receptors were sampled from a woman younger than 45 who had recovered from COVID-19.

The rearrangement joins TRBV27 to TRBJ1-3; 7 bases map to TRBD1. Germline CDR1 reads MNHEY; CDR2 reads SMNVEV (reference sequence). V shed 5 bases, J shed 3 bases, and the junction held 7 bases outside the gene matches. The CDR3 sequence is 15 residues long. This CDR3 reads CASSLVGGFGNTIYF. The CDR3 DNA follows: TGTGCCAGCAGTCTGGTAGGGGGCTTTGGAAACACCATATATTTT.

The CDR3, as DNA: TGTGCCAGCAGCCCGCAGACAGGGATGACTAATGAAAAACTGTTTTTT. It specifies CASSPQTGMTNEKLFF. The rearrangement links TRBV7-2 to TRBJ1-4; 7 bases are a match to TRBD1. With 5 bases clipped from V and 2 bases from J, the junction kept 8 bases outside the gene matches. The CDR3 length is 16 residues. Germline V CDR1 and CDR2: SGHTA, FQGNSA.

This chain uses TRBV18 with TRBJ2-7, with 11 nucleotides matching TRBD1. In germline, CDR1 is KGHSH, CDR2 LQKENI. Germline trimming cut 3 bases from V and 2 bases from J; bases unmatched to any gene: 0. The CDR3 runs 14 residues. The CDR3 loop is CASSPDRGPYEQYF. In DNA form, the CDR3 reads TGTGCCAGCTCACCGGACAGGGGGCCCTACGAGCAGTACTTC.

The V and J genes are TRBV6-5 and TRBJ2-7; D possibly corresponds to TRBD2 (5 bases). Germline V gene data show CDR1 as MNHEY and CDR2 as SVGAGI. V gave up 0 bases and J gave up 0 bases, with 9 bases separating them. The CDR3 length is 15 residues. CDR3 in amino acids: CASSYSRAISYEQYF. DNA of the CDR3: TGTGCCAGCAGTTACTCGCGGGCCATCTCCTACGAGCAGTACTTC.

CDR3 DNA sequence: TGTGCCAGCAGCTGGACAGGGGGTTTAAGCAATCAGCCCCAGCATTTT. This gives the protein CASSWTGGLSNQPQHF. The chain couples TRBV5-4 to TRBJ1-5, with 10 bases matching TRBD1. This CDR3 contains 16 residues. In germline, CDR1 is SGHNT, CDR2 YYREEE (reference sequence). V lost 3 bases to trimming and J lost 1 base; unmatched junction nucleotides: 4. The whole variable domain, filled in from reference TRBV5-4 and TRBJ1-5, reads ETGVTQSPTHLIKTRGQQVTLRCSSQSGHNTVSWYQQALGQGPQFIFQYYREEENGRGNFPPRFSGLQFPNYSSELNVNALELDDSALYLCASSWTGGLSNQPQHFGDGTRLSIL.

This clone was seen at least ten times. The V and J genes are TRBV5-1 and TRBJ2-2; D is uncertain. Germline V gives CDR1 SGHRS, CDR2 YFSETQ. The CDR3 has 15 residues. Trimming removed 4 bases from V and 4 bases from J, with 14 bases in between. The CDR3 here is CASSLGSSSTGELFF. DNA for the CDR3: TGCGCCAGCAGCCTGGGCAGTTCTTCCACCGGGGAGCTGTTTTTT.

The CDR3 nucleotides are TGTGCCACAACGTCAGGGGTCGGTCAGCCCCAGCATTTT. Translated, it gives CATTSGVGQPQHF. This chain joins TRBV27 and TRBJ1-5; the D gene is possibly TRBD1 (6 bases). Germline CDR1 reads MNHEY; CDR2 reads SMNVEV (reference sequence). The CDR3 is made up of 13 amino acids. Trimming removed 10 bases at V and 6 bases at J, with 16 bases between.

The CDR3 spells CASSLLPGYEQYF. In DNA, the CDR3 is TGTGCCAGCTCGCTCCTCCCCGGTTACGAGCAGTACTTC. The J gene is TRBJ2-7, the V gene TRBV18, with D unresolved. The CDR3 sequence is 13 residues long. The V gene lost 6 bases and the J gene lost 4 bases, with 13 bases spanning the gap. In germline, CDR1 is KGHSH, CDR2 LQKENI. Full variable domain (remainder filled in from reference TRBV18 and TRBJ2-7): NAGVMQNPRHLVRRRGQEARLRCSPMKGHSHVYWYRQLPEEGLKFMVYLQKENIIDESGMPKERFSAEFPKEGPSILRIQQVVRGDSAAYFCASSLLPGYEQYFGPGTRLTVT.

This clone was recorded at least ten times. Other DNA sequences from this sample encode an identical CDR3 as well. This sequence joins TRBV7-3 and TRBJ1-1; D is possibly TRBD1 (6 bases). Germline-derived CDR1 and CDR2 are SGHTA and FQGTGA. CDR3 length: 14 residues. V was shortened by 1 base and J by 4 bases, with 10 bases between the two germline ends. In nucleotides, the CDR3 is TGTGCCAGCAGCTTAAACGTCAGGGGCACTGAAGCTTTCTTT. This sequence encodes CASSLNVRGTEAFF.

The rearrangement uses TRBV28 and TRBJ1-1; 9 positions match TRBD1. CDR1 is MDHEN, CDR2 SYDVKM, per germline. Unmatched junction bases numbered 8, after V lost 8 bases and J lost 1 base. This CDR3 spans 15 amino acids. CDR3 protein: CASLLQGAWNTEAFF. In DNA form, the CDR3 reads TGTGCCAGCCTACTACAGGGGGCTTGGAACACTGAAGCTTTCTTT.

The chain links TRBV5-8 to TRBJ1-5; the D is unclear. Looked up from germline, CDR1 is SGHTS and CDR2 is YDEGEE. Deletions cut 1 base from V and 2 bases from J, with 7 bases between. This CDR3 has 14 amino acids. This chain's CDR3 is CASSLRGRNQPQHF. The CDR3 bases are TGTGCCAGCAGCTTGCGGGGTCGCAATCAGCCCCAGCATTTT.

This sequence joins TRBV28 and TRBJ1-2, with TRBD1 identical over 9 bases. CDR1 is MDHEN, CDR2 SYDVKM, per germline. The V gene end was trimmed by 5 bases and the J gene end by 8 bases; junction bases not matched to a gene: 9. This CDR3 has 14 residues. CDR3 in DNA: TGTGCCAGCAGTCTGCCCACGGACAGGGGAGGCTACACCTTC. Protein: CASSLPTDRGGYTF.